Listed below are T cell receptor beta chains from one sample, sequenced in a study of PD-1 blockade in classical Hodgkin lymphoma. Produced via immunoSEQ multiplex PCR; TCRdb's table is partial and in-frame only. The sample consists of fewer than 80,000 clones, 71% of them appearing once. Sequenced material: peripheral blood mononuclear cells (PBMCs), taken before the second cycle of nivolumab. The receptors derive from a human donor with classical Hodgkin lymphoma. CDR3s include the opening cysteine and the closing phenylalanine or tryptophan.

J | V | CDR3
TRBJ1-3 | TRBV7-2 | CASSFHSGTIYF
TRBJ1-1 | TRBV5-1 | CASSPETGFLNTEAFF
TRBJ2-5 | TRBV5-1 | CASSLVGQGQETQYF
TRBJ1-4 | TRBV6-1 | CASMVRTNEKLFF
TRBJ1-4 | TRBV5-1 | CASSLWGDTTNEKLFF
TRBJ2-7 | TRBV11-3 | CASSQPGGSYEQYF
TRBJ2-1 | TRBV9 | CASSQGLVAGQFF
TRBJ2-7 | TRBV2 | CASSLKRENPYEQYF
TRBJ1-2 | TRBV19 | CASSRGQGSNYGYTF
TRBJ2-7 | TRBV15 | CATSRERSQGPSVEQYF
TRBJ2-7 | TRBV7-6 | CASSLRTDAYEQYF
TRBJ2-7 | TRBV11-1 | CASRLLAGATYEQYF
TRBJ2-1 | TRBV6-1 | CASTSISRGVGEQFF
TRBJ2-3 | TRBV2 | CASSVWREESTDTQYF
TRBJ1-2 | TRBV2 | CASRDRGVSYGYTF
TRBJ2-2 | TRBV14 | CASSQDRHSDLTGELFF
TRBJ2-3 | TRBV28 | CASSFGGGRKDTQYF
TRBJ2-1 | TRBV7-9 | CASSLLPSWGNSYNEQFF
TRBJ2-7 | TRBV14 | CASSQVRTGTLDEQYF
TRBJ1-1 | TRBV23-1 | CASSHSTGGTEAFF
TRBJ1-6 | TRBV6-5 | CASSLTGDFYSPLHF
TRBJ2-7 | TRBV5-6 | CASSPRTSGGLSYEQYF
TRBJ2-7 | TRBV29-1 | CSVRGQASYEQYF
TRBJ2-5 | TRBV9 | CASSPQSGSVETQYF
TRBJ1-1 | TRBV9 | CASSWGRNTEAFF
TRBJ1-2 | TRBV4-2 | CASRGEAGDNYGYTF
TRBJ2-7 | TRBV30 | CAWSADGAYEQYF
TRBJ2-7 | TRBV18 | CASSPPGAEQYF
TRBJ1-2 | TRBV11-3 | CASSLQGAGWYGYTF
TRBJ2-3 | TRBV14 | CASSQGGARTDTQYF
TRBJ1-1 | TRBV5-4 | CASSPETGDTEAFF
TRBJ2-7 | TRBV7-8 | CASSQGGTGIYEQYF
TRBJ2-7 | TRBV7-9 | CASTLLLNEQYF